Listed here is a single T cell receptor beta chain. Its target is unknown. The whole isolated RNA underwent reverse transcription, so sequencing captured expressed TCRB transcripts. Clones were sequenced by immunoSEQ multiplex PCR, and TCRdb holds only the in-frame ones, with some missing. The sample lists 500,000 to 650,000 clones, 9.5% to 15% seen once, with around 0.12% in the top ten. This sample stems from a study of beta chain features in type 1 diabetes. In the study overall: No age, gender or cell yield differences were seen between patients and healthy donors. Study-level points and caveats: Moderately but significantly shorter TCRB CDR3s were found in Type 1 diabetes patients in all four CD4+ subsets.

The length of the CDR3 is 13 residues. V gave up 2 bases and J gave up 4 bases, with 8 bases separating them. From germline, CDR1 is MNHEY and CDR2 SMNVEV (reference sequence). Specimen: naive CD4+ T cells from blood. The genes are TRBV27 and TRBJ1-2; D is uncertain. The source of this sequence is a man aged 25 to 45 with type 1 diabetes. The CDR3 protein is CASSLIGGYGYTF. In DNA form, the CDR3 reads TGTGCCAGCAGTTTAATTGGCGGCTATGGCTACACCTTC.